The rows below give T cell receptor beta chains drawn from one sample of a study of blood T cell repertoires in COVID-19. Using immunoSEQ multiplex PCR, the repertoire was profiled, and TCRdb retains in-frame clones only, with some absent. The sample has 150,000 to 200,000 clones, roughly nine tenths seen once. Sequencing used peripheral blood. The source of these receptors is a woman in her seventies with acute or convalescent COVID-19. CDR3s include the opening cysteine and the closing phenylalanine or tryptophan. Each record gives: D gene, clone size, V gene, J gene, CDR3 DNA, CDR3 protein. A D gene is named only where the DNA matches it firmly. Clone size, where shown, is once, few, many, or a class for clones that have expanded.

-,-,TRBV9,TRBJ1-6,TGTGCCAGCAAAAGGGACACTAATTCACCCCTCCACTTT,CASKRDTNSPLHF
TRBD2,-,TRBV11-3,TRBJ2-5,TGTGCCAGCAGCCTCGGACTAGCGGGAGTGGAGACCCAGTACTTC,CASSLGLAGVETQYF
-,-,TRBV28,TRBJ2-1,TGTGCCAGCAGTTTAATAGTCAATGAGCAGTTCTTC,CASSLIVNEQFF
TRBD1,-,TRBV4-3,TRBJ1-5,TGCGCCAGCAGCCAAGCGACAGGGGTTGATCAGCCCCAGCATTTT,CASSQATGVDQPQHF
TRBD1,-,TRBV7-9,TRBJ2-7,TGTGCCAGCAGCCATAGACAGGGGGCTTGGGAGCAGTACTTC,CASSHRQGAWEQYF
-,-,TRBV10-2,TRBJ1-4,TGCGCCAGCAGTGTGGGGTTGAGGGCAACTAATGAAAAACTGTTTTTT,CASSVGLRATNEKLFF
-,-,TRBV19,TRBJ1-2,TGTGCCAGTAGTGACTCAGGGCGCGGCTATGGCTACACCTTC,CASSDSGRGYGYTF
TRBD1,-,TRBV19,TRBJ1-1,TGTGCCAGTAGTGAACCCCGACAGGGCACTACTGAAGCTTTCTTT,CASSEPRQGTTEAFF
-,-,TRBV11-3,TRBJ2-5,TGTGCCAGCAGTAACTCTAAAGCCGGTCAAGAGACCCAGTACTTC,CASSNSKAGQETQYF
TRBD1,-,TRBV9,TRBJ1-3,TGTGCCAGCAGCGTAGAGGGGGCTGGTGGAAACACCATATATTTT,CASSVEGAGGNTIYF
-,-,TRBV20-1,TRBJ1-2,TGCAGTGCCCCGCGCTATGGCTACACCTTC,CSAPRYGYTF
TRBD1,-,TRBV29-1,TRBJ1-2,TGCAGCGCCCTTCCATTGACAGGGAGCTATGGCTACACCTTC,CSALPLTGSYGYTF
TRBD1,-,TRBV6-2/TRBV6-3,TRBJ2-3,TGTGCCAGCAGCCGCACCCCAGACAGGGGAGATACGCAGTATTTT,CASSRTPDRGDTQYF
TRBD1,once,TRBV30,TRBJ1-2,TGTGCCTGGAGGATACAGGGGACCCTTAACTATGGCTACACCTTC,CAWRIQGTLNYGYTF
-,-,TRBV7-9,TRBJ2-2,TGTGCCAGCACCGCCCCAGGGGACAACACCGGGGAGCTGTTTTTT,CASTAPGDNTGELFF
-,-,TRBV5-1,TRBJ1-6,TGCGCCAGCAGCTTGGCAGGGGACAATTCACCCCTCCACTTT,CASSLAGDNSPLHF
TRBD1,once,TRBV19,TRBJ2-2,TGTGCCAGTAGTAGAGGATCGGGACAGGGGGCGCGCCTCACCGGGGAGCTGTTTTTT,CASSRGSGQGARLTGELFF
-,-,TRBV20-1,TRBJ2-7,TGCAGTGCTAGACAGCGGTACGAGCAGTACTTC,CSARQRYEQYF
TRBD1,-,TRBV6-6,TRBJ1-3,TGTGCCAGCTGTACAGGGGCCGCTGGAAACACCATATATTTT,CASCTGAAGNTIYF
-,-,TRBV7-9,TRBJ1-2,TGTGCCAGCAGCTTAAAAGGACAGCCCTATGGCTACACCTTC,CASSLKGQPYGYTF
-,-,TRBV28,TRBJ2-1,TGTGCCAGCACTAACTCGGTAAATGAGCAGTTCTTC,CASTNSVNEQFF
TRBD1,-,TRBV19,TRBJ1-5,TGTGCCAGTAGTCGGACCGGGACAGGAGGATATAGCAATCAGCCCCAGCATTTT,CASSRTGTGGYSNQPQHF
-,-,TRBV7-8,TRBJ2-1,TGTGCCAGCAGCTCATCGACAGGTAACAATGAGCAGTTCTTC,CASSSSTGNNEQFF
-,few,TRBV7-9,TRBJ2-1,TGTGCCAGCAGCCCCCCCTCTATCAATGAGCAGTTCTTC,CASSPPSINEQFF
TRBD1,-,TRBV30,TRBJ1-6,TGTGCCTTACAGACCGGGACAGGGCGTTCACCCCTCCACTTT,CALQTGTGRSPLHF
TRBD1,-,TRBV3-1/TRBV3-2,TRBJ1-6,TGTGCCAGCAGCCAACCGGGACAGGGTCCTTCACCCCTCCACTTT,CASSQPGQGPSPLHF
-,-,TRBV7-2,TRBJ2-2,TGTGCCAGCAGCTTAGCGCAGGGTGGGACCGGGGAGCTGTTTTTT,CASSLAQGGTGELFF
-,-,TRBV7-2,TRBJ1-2,TGTGCCAGCAGCTTAGATGGGGGCAAGGCTGGCTACACCTTC,CASSLDGGKAGYTF
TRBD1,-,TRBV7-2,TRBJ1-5,TGTGCCAGCAGCCTACAGGGACAGGGGATGAGTCAGCCCCAGCATTTT,CASSLQGQGMSQPQHF
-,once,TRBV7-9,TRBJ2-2,TGTGCCAGCAGCCTCCTTGGCCGCGGGGCCGGGGAGCTGTTTTTT,CASSLLGRGAGELFF
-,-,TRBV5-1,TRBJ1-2,TGCGCCAGCAGAACCGACAGGAATAAGGACTATGGCTACACCTTC,CASRTDRNKDYGYTF
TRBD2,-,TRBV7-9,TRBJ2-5,TGTGCCAGCAGCCCAAATAGCGGGAGTAGTCAAGAGACCCAGTACTTC,CASSPNSGSSQETQYF
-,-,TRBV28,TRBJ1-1,TGTGCCAGCAGTTTACCAGGGACATTTAGCACTGAAGCTTTCTTT,CASSLPGTFSTEAFF
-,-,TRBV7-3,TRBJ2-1,TGTGCCAGCAGCCCACTAAGGGGGAGCTACAATGAGCAGTTCTTC,CASSPLRGSYNEQFF
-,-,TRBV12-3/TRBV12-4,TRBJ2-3,TGTGCCAGCAGCCCTGGGAGAGGCACGCAGTATTTT,CASSPGRGTQYF
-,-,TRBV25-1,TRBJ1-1,TGTGCCAGCAGTGAATTTACGGCAGGGGATGGGAATGAAGCTTTCTTT,CASSEFTAGDGNEAFF
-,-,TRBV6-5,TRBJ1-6,TGTGCCAGCAGTTACTCATCGGGGTCCTATAATTCACCCCTCCACTTT,CASSYSSGSYNSPLHF
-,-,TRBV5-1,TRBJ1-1,TGCGCCAGCAGCTTGGAGGGGTCCCCCACTGTTGAAGCTTTCTTT,CASSLEGSPTVEAFF
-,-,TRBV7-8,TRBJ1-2,TGTGCCAGCAGCTCAAACCCCCTAATATCCTATGGCTACACCTTC,CASSSNPLISYGYTF
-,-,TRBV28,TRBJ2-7,TGTGCCAGCAGTCCCGCGGGCCGGGGAAGAGGGTACGAGCAGTACTTC,CASSPAGRGRGYEQYF
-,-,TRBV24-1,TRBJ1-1,TGTGCCACCAAGGAGGGACGGGACACTGAAGCTTTCTTT,CATKEGRDTEAFF
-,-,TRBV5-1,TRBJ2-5,TGCGCCAGCAGCTTGGACCAGGGAGAGACCCAGTACTTC,CASSLDQGETQYF
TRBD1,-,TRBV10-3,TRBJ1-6,TGTGCCATCAGTGATCCTACCTCCGGGACAGGGAATTCACCCCTCCACTTT,CAISDPTSGTGNSPLHF
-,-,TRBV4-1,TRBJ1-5,TGCGCCAGCAGCCAAGATCGAGGGAGCCAGCCCCAGCATTTT,CASSQDRGSQPQHF
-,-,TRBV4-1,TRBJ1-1,TGCGCCAGCAGCCAAGATAGGGGAATCTGGACCACTGAAGCTTTCTTT,CASSQDRGIWTTEAFF
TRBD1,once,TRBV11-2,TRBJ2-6,TGTGCCAGCAGCTTGCAGGGGGCTGGGGCCAACGTCCTGACTTTC,CASSLQGAGANVLTF
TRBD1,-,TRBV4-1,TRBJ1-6,TGCGCCAGCAGCCAAGAACCGAAGAGAAGGACAGGGAGCTCCTATAATTCACCCCTCCACTTT,CASSQEPKRRTGSSYNSPLHF
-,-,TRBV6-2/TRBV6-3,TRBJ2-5,TGTGCCAGCAGCCGACCCGGAGCCCGAGTTGGGGAGACCCAGTACTTC,CASSRPGARVGETQYF
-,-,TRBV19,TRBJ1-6,TGTGCCAGTAGTATAGGGGAGGTGGGGAATTCACCCCTCCACTTT,CASSIGEVGNSPLHF
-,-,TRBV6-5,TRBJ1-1,TGTGCCAGCAGAAATACCGGGGTTTGGGCCACTGAAGCTTTCTTT,CASRNTGVWATEAFF
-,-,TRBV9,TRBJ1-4,TGTGCCAGCAGCGTAGCCGGCCAGGGAACCGAAAAACTGTTTTTT,CASSVAGQGTEKLFF
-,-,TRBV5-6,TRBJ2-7,TGTGCCAGCAGCTATGACAGATATTCCTACGAGCAGTACTTC,CASSYDRYSYEQYF
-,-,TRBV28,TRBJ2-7,TGTGCCAGCTTAGGGGGGGGGAGCTCCTACGAGCAGTACTTC,CASLGGGSSYEQYF
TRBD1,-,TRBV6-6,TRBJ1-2,TGTGCCAGCAGCCCACAGGGGACTTACTATGGCTACACCTTC,CASSPQGTYYGYTF
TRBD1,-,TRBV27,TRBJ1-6,TGTGCCAGCAGTTTAGGGACAGCATACAGTGTTCAGCGTTCACCCCTCCACTTT,CASSLGTAYSVQRSPLHF
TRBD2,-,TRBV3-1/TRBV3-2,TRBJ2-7,TGTGCCAGCAGCCAAGAGCTTCCGGGGAGGGCCCCGTTTTACTACGAGCAGTACTTC,CASSQELPGRAPFYYEQYF
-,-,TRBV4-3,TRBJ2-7,TGCGCCAGCAGCCAAGTTCCGTCCTACGAGCAGTACTTC,CASSQVPSYEQYF